These 4 T cell receptor beta chains were all obtained from the same sample, sequenced in a study of T cell responses to AZD1222 COVID-19 vaccine (dated by TCRdb to the early 2020s). The library was made by the immunoSEQ multiplex PCR assay. In its TCRdb copy, this immuneACCESS table keeps in-frame sequences only and misses some clones. Where compared with another copy, unresolved V genes explain less than half of these, and the others have no known cause. Counted in this sample were roughly 150,000 clones; about 91% of them appeared once. The leading ten clones occupy approximately 2% of the sample. This specimen's time point label, interpreted: baseline before first vaccination. This sample comprised peripheral blood, obtained on day 0 of AZD1222 vaccination. The receptors stem from an adult in good health.

The rearrangement uses TRBV5-1 and TRBJ1-4, with D maybe TRBD1 (5 bases). The CDR3 has 14 amino acids. Trimming pared 2 bases from V and 8 bases from J, leaving 13 bases between. Germline-derived CDR1 and CDR2 are SGHRS and YFSETQ. This chain's CDR3 is CASSFPGSNEKLFF. Written as DNA, the CDR3 is TGCGCCAGCAGCTTCCCAGGGAGTAACGAAAAACTGTTTTTT.

CDR3 in DNA: TGTGCCTGGAGTGTGGCAGATGGGGATCAGCCCCAGCATTTT. Translated, it gives CAWSVADGDQPQHF. The rearrangement joins TRBV30 to TRBJ1-5; D is unclear. Trimming shortened V by 0 bases and J by 5 bases, and 11 bases separated the two germline ends. This CDR3 has 14 amino acids. Looked up from germline, CDR1 is GTSNPN and CDR2 is SVGIG (reference sequence).

The gene calls are TRBV10-3 and TRBJ2-7; D is unresolved. The CDR3 contains 11 residues. The V and J ends lost 10 bases and 5 bases respectively, with 12 bases between them. Germline CDR1 reads ENHRY; CDR2 reads SYGVKD. The CDR3 region has the DNA TGTGCCACGGGCGTCACGAACGAGCAGTACTTC. Translating it yields CATGVTNEQYF.

This chain connects TRBV6-1 to TRBJ2-5; D gene uncertain. Germline V lookup: CDR1 MNHNS, CDR2 SASEGT. Trimming took off 0 bases at V and 0 bases at J, with 8 bases between the two ends. The CDR3 runs 15 residues. CDR3 nucleotides: TGTGCCAGCAGTGAAGCGCTTGGGTACCAAGAGACCCAGTACTTC. Translating gives CASSEALGYQETQYF.